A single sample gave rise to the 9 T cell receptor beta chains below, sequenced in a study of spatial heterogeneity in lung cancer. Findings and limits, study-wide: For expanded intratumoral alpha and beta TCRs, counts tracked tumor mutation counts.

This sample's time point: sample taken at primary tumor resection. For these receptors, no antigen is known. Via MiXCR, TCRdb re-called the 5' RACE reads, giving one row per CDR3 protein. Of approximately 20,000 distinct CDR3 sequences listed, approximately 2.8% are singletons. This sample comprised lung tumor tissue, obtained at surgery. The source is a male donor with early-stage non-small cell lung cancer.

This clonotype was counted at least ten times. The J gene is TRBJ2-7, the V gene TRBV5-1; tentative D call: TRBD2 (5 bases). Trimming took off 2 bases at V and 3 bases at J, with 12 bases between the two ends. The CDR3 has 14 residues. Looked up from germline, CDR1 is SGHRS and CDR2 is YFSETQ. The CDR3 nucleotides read TGCGCCAGCAGCTTTCTGCCGGGGAACTACGAGCAGTACTTC. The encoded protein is CASSFLPGNYEQYF.

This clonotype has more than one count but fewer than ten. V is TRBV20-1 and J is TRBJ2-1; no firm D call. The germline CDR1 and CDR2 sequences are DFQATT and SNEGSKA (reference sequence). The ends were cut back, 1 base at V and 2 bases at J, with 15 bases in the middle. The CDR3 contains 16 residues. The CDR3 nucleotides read TGCAGTGCTAGAGTGTATTACTCCCGAACCTACAATGAGCAGTTCTTC. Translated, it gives CSARVYYSRTYNEQFF.

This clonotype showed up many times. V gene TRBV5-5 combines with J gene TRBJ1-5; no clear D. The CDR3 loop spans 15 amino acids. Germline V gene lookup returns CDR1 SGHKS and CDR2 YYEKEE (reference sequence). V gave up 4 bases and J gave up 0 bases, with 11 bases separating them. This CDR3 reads CASSPQGHSNQPQHF. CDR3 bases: TGTGCCAGCAGCCCCCAAGGGCATAGCAATCAGCCCCAGCATTTT.

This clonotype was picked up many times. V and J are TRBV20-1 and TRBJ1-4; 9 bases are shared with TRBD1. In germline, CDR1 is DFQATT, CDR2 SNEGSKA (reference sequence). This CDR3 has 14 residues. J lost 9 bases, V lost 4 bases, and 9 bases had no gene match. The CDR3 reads CSATPGQGLKKLFF. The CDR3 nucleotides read TGCAGTGCTACTCCGGGACAGGGATTGAAAAAACTGTTTTTT.

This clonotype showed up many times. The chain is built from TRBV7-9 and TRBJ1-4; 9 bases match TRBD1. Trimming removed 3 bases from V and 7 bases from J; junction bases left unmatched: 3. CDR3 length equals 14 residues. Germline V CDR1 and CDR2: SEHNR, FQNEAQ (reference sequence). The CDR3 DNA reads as TGTGCCAGCAGCTTGGGACAGGGTCCTGAAAAACTGTTTTTT. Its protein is CASSLGQGPEKLFF.

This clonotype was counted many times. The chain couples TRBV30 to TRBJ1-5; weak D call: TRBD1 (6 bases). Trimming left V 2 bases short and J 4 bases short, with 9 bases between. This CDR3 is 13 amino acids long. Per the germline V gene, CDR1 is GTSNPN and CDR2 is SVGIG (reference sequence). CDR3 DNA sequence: TGTGCCTGGAGTAGACAGGAAAATCAGCCCCAGCATTTT. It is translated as CAWSRQENQPQHF.

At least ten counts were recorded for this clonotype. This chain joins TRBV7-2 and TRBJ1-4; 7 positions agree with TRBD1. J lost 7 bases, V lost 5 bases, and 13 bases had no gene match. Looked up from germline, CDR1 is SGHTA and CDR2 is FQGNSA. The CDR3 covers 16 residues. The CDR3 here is CASSPLPGQRSEKLFF. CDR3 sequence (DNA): TGTGCCAGCAGCCCCCTCCCGGGACAGAGGAGTGAAAAACTGTTTTTT.

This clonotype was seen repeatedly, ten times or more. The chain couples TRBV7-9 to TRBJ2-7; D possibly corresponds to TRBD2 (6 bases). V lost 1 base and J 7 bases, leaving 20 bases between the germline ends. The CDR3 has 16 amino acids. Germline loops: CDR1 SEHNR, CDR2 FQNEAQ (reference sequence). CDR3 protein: CASSLVLRGGVGEQYF. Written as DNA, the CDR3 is TGTGCCAGCAGCTTAGTTTTGAGGGGAGGAGTCGGTGAGCAGTACTTC. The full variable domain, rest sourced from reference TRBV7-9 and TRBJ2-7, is DTGVSQNPRHKITKRGQNVTFRCDPISEHNRLYWYRQTLGQGPEFLTYFQNEAQLEKSRLLSDRFSAERPKGSFSTLEIQRTEQGDSAMYLCASSLVLRGGVGEQYFGPGTRLTVT.

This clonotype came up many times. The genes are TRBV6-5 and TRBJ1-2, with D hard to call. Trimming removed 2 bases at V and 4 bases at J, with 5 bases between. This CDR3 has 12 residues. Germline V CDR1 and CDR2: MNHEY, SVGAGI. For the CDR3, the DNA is TGTGCCAGCAGTTACGGCCCCTATGGCTACACCTTC. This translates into CASSYGPYGYTF.